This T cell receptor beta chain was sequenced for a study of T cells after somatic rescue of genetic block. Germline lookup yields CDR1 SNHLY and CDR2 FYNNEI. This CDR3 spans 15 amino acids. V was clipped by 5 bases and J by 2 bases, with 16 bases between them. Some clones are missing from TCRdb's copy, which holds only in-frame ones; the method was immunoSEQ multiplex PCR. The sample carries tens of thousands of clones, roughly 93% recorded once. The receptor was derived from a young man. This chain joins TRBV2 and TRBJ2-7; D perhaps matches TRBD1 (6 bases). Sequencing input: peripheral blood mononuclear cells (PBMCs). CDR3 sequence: CASSTLDSLTYEQYF. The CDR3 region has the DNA TGTGCCAGCAGTACCCTGGACAGTCTGACCTACGAGCAGTACTTC.